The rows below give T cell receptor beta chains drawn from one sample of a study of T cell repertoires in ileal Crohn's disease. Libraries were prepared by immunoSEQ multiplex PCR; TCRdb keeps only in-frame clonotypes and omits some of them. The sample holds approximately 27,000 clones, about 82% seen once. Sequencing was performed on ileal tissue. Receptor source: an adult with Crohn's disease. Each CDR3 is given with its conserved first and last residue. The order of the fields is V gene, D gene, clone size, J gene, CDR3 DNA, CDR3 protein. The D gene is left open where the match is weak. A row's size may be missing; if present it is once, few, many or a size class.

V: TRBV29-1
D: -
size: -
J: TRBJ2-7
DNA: TGCAGTCATACGACAGTGGGGTACGAGCAGTACTTC
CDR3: CSHTTVGYEQYF

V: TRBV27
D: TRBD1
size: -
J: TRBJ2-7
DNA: TGTGCCACCCAAAGACAGGGAAGCCACGAGCAGTACTTC
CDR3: CATQRQGSHEQYF

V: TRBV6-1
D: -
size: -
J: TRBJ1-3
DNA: TGTGCCAGCAGTGAATCTGCAGGGGCAGGAAACACCATATATTTT
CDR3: CASSESAGAGNTIYF

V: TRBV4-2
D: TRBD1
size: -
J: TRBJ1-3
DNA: TGTGCCAGCAGCCAGGCTAGACAGGGGAGCTCTGGAAACACCATATATTTT
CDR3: CASSQARQGSSGNTIYF

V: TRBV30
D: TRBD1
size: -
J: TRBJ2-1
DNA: TGTGCCTGGAGAGGACAGGCCCCTATCTTC
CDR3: CAWRGQAPIF

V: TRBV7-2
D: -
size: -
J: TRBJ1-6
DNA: TGTGCCAGCAGCCCCAGGAATTCACCCCTCCACTTT
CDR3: CASSPRNSPLHF

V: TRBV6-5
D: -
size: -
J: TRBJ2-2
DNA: TGTGCCAGCAAAGAGGAGGCTTTGGCCGGGGAGCTGTTTTTT
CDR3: CASKEEALAGELFF

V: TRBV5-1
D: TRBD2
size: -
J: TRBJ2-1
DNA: TGCGCCAGCAGGTATACTAGCGGGAGGGCCTACAATGAGCAGTTCTTC
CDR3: CASRYTSGRAYNEQFF

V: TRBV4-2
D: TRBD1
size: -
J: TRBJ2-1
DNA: TGTGCCAGCAGCCCTTCACCCGGGACAGGGGAAGGGTTCTTC
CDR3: CASSPSPGTGEGFF

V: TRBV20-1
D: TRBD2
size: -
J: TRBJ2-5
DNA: TGCAGTGCTACCAAGCGGGACGCACAGTACTTC
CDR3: CSATKRDAQYF

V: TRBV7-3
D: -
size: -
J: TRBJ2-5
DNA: TGTGCCAGCAGCCGTAGTGGCGGACTCCAAGAGACCCAGTACTTC
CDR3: CASSRSGGLQETQYF

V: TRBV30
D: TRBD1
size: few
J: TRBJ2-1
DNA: TGTGCCTGGAGTGGGACAGGGGTAGTTAATGAGCAGTTCTTC
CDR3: CAWSGTGVVNEQFF

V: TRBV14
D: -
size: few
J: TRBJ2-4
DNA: TGTGCCAGCAGCGCGACCCGGACCGGAGGCAAAAACATTCAGTACTTC
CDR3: CASSATRTGGKNIQYF

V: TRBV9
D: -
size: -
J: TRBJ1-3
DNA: TGTGCCAGCAGCCATGGGACAGGAAACACCATATATTTT
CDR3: CASSHGTGNTIYF

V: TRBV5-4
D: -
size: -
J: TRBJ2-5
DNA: TGTGCCAGCAGCTTGGTGGGCCCCCAAGAGACCCAGTACTTC
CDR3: CASSLVGPQETQYF

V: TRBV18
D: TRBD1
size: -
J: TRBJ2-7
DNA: TGTGCCAGCTCACCCCCCCGGACAGGGGCGGGGGAGCAGTACTTC
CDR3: CASSPPRTGAGEQYF

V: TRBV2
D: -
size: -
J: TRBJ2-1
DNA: TGTGCCAGCGCTCGGACAGCGTACAATGAGCAGTTCTTC
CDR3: CASARTAYNEQFF

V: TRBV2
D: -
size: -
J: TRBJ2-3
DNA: TGTGCCAGCCGACTAGGGACAGATACGCAGTATTTT
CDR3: CASRLGTDTQYF

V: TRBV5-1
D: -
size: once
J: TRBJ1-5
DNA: TGCGCCAGCAGCATCAACAGGGATCAGCCCCAGCATTTT
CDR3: CASSINRDQPQHF

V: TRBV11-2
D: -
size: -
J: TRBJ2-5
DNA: TGTGCCAGCAGACGAACTAATTCGGAGACCCAGTACTTC
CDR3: CASRRTNSETQYF

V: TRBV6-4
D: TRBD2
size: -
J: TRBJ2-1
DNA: TGTGCCAGCAGTGACGGGACTAGCGGGAATGAGCAGTTCTTC
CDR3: CASSDGTSGNEQFF

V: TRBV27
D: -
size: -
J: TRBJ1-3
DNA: TGTGCCAGCAGTTTATCGTCATCCAGAAGCTCTGGAAACACCATATATTTT
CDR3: CASSLSSSRSSGNTIYF

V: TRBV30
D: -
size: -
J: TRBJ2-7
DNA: TGTGCCTGGAGTGTTTCTAGCGCTGACTACGAGCAGTACTTC
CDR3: CAWSVSSADYEQYF

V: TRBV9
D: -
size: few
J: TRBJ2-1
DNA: TGTGCCAGCAGCGTAGGTGGACACCAATCAACTTACAATGAGCAGTTCTTC
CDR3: CASSVGGHQSTYNEQFF

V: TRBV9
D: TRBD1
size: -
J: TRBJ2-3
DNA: TGTGCCAGCAGCGGACAGGGGGCGGAAGATACGCAGTATTTT
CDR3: CASSGQGAEDTQYF

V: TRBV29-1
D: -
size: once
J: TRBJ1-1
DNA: TGCAGCGTTTTGTCCAGGACTGAAGCTTTCTTT
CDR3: CSVLSRTEAFF

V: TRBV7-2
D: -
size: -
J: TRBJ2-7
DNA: TGTGCCAGCAGCCCCGGGATCCAGTACGAGCAGTACTTC
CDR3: CASSPGIQYEQYF

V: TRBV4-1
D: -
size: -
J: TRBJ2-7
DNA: TGCGCCAGCAGCCAAGGGAGGGGATGGGACGTCGGAGCCTACGAGCAGTACTTC
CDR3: CASSQGRGWDVGAYEQYF

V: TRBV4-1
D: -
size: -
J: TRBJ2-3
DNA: TGCGCCAGCAGCCAAGGCCAGGGGCCTAGCACAGATACGCAGTATTTT
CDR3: CASSQGQGPSTDTQYF

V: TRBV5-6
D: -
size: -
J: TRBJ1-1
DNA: TGTGCCAGCAGCTACTATACCTTTAGGTCTGAAGCTTTCTTT
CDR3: CASSYYTFRSEAFF

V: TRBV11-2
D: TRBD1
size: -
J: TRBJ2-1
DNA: TGTGCCAGCAACAGGGGCGCGGGTAATGAGCAGTTCTTC
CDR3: CASNRGAGNEQFF

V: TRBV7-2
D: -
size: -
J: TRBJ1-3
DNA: TGTGCCAGCAGCACCTCGCTGGACAGAGCCGGAAACACCATATATTTT
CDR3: CASSTSLDRAGNTIYF

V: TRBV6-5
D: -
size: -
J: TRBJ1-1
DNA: TGTGCCAGCAGATCGACAGATACTGAAGCTTTCTTT
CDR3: CASRSTDTEAFF

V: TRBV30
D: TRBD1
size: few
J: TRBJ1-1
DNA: TGTGCCTGGATGACCGGGACAGTGAACACTGAAGCTTTCTTT
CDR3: CAWMTGTVNTEAFF

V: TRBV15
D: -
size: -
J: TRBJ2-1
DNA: TGTGCCACCAGCAGAGTACTAGCCTACAATGAGCAGTTCTTC
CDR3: CATSRVLAYNEQFF

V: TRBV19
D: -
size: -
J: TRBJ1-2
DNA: TGTGCCAGTCGAACAGCTAACTATGGCTACACCTTC
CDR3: CASRTANYGYTF

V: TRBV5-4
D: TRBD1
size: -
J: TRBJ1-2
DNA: TGTGCCCCCCAACTGGACAGGGTCCAAGCTAACTATGGCTACACCTTC
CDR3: CAPQLDRVQANYGYTF

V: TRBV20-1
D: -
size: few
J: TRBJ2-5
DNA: TGCAGTGCTAGTGAGGAGACCCAGTACTTC
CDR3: CSASEETQYF

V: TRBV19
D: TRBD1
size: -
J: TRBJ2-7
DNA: TGTGCCAGTAGTTCTACCCCTCACAGGGGTGCAGTCCACGAGCAGTACTTC
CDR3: CASSSTPHRGAVHEQYF

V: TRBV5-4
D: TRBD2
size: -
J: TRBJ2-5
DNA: TGTGCCAGCAGCGTAGCGGGGGAGACCCAGTACTTC
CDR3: CASSVAGETQYF

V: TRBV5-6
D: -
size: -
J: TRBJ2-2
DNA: TGTGCCAGCAGCTTTAACGGGGAGCTGTTTTTT
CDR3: CASSFNGELFF